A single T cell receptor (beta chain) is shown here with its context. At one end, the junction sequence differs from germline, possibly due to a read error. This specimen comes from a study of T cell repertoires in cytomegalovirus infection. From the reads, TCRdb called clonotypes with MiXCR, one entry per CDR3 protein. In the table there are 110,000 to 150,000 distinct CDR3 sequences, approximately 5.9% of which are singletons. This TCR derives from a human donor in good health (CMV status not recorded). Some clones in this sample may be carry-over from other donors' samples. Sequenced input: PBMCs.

The CDR3 nucleotides are TGTGCCAGCAGCGTAGCGGGGGCGGGCGCGACCCCAGATACGCAGTATTTT. Translated, it gives CASSVAGAGATPDTQYF. The V call is TRBV7-2, the J call TRBJ2-3, with TRBD2 identical over 9 bases. The CDR3 covers 17 residues. Germline CDR1 SGHTA, CDR2 FQGNSA.